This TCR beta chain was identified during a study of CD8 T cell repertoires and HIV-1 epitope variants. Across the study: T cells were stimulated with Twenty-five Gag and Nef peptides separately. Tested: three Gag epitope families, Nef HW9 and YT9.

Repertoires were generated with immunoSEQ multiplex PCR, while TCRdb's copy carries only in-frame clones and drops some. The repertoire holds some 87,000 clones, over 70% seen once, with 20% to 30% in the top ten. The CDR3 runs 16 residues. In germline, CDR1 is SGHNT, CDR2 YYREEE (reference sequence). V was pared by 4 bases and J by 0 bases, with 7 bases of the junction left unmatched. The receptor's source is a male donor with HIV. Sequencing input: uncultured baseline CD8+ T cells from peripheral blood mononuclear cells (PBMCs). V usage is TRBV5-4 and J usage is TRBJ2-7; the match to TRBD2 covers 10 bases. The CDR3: CASSIDPSGSSYEQYF. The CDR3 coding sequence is TGTGCCAGCAGCATAGACCCTAGCGGGAGCTCCTACGAGCAGTACTTC.